This T cell receptor (beta chain) stems from a study of beta chain features in type 1 diabetes. Study details: Healthy donors and patients had similar age, gender and cell yields.

With respect to this clone: Antigen: not known.

Since all of the isolated RNA was reverse transcribed, expressed TCRB transcripts were what got sequenced. TCRdb keeps only in-frame clones here, not all; method: immunoSEQ multiplex PCR. The table records more than 550,000 clones, roughly 13% of them present only once. Study-wide results and caveats: A moderate, significant TCRB CDR3 shortening appeared in type 1 diabetes across four CD4+ subsets. VDJ junctions in type 1 diabetes patients carried more deletions and fewer insertions. A potential PCR bias toward shorter templates would be equal in patient and control samples.

The V end lost 7 bases, the J end lost 2 bases, and 12 bases lay between the germline ends. The CDR3 totals 14 residues. Per germline, CDR1 MDHEN and CDR2 SYDVKM. The genes are TRBV28 and TRBJ1-5, with D unclear. Specimen: naive CD4+ T cells from blood. The TCR was taken from a man aged 18 to 29 with type 1 diabetes. The CDR3 sequence: CASMGGPGNQPQHF. CDR3 bases: TGTGCCAGCATGGGAGGCCCGGGCAATCAGCCCCAGCATTTT.